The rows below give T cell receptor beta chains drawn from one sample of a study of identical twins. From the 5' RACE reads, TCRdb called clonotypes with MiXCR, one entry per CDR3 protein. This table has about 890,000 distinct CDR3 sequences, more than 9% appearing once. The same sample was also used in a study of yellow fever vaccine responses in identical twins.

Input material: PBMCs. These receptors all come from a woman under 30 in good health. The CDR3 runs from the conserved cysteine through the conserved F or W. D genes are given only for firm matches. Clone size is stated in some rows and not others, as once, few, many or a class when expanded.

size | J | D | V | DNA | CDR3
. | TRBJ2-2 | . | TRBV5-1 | TGCGCCAGCAGCCGTCGGGCCCCGACCGGGGAGCTGTTTTTT | CASSRRAPTGELFF
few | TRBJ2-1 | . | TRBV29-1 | TGCAGCGTTGCGATGGGGAATGAGCAGTTCTTC | CSVAMGNEQFF
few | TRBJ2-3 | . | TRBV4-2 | TGTGCCAGCAGCCAAGTTCAGATCGTGGAAAATACGCAGTATTTT | CASSQVQIVENTQYF
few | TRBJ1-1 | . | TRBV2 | TGTGCCAGCAGTGATAGCTTCGCGGGACGTAGAGAGATTGAAGCTTTCTTT | CASSDSFAGRREIEAFF
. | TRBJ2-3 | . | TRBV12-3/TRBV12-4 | TGTGCCAGCAGAGGCGCAGATACGCAGTATTTT | CASRGADTQYF
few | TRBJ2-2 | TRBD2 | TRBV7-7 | TGTGCCAGCAGCTTAAGGCGGGAGGGCCTCGGGGAGCTGTTTTTT | CASSLRREGLGELFF
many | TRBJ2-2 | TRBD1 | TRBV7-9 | TGTGCCAGCAGCTCCAGGGGGCGCAACACCGGGGAGCTGTTTTTT | CASSSRGRNTGELFF
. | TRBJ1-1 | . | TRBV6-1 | TGTGCCAGCACCCAGACAGGGAACACTGAAGCTTTCTTT | CASTQTGNTEAFF
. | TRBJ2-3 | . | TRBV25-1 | TGTGCCAGCAGTGAAGGACGGCTTACGCAGTATTTT | CASSEGRLTQYF
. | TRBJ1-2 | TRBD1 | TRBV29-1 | TGCAGCGTAAAGGACAGGGGATATGGCTACACCTTC | CSVKDRGYGYTF
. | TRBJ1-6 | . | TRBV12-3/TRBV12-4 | TGTGCCAGCACCCCCGGGGCAGGGGCGAATTCACCCCTCCACTTT | CASTPGAGANSPLHF
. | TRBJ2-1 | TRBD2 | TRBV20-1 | TGCAGTGCTACAGGACTAGCGGGGCGCCGATACAATGAGCAGTTCTTC | CSATGLAGRRYNEQFF
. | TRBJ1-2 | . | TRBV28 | TGTGCCAGCAGTTTACCCCCCGGGCAGCCCTATGGCTACACCTTC | CASSLPPGQPYGYTF
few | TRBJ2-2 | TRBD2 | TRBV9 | TGTGCCAGCAGCAAAGGACTAGCGGGAGTCGCCGGGGAGCTGTTTTTT | CASSKGLAGVAGELFF
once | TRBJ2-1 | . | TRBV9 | TGTGCCAGCAGTATGCGCCGAGGGACTGAGCAGTTCTTC | CASSMRRGTEQFF
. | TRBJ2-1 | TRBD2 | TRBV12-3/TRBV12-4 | TGTGCCAGCAGTTTAAAGGTGGGGGGACTAGCGGGAGTTCCCTACAATGAGCAGTTCTTC | CASSLKVGGLAGVPYNEQFF
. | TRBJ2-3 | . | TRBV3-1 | TGTGCCAGCAGCCCGAGGGGGGCCCGCCAACGCACAGATACGCAGTATTTT | CASSPRGARQRTDTQYF
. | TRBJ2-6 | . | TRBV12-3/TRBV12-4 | TGTGCCAGCGGATTGACGAGCGCATCTGGGGCCAACGTCCTGACTTTC | CASGLTSASGANVLTF
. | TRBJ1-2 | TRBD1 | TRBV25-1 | TGTGCCAGCAGTGAAACGGGGACAGGATTAATTAACTATGGCTACACCTTC | CASSETGTGLINYGYTF
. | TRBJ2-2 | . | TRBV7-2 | TGTGCCAGCAGCTCATCGGGCCCCCTTAGGCGGGAGCTGTTTTTT | CASSSSGPLRRELFF
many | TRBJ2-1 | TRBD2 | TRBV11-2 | TGTGCCAGCAGCGTTAGCGGGAGAAGCTCCTACAATGAGCAGTTCTTC | CASSVSGRSSYNEQFF
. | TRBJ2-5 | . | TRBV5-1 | TGCGCCAGCAGCTACCGGGGGACAGAGGCAGAGACCCAGTACTTC | CASSYRGTEAETQYF
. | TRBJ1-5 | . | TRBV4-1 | TGCGCCAGCAGCCAAGGGCACGGGGGAAGGAATTTGGGCAATCAGCCCCAGCATTTT | CASSQGHGGRNLGNQPQHF
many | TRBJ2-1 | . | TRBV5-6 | TGTGCCAGCACCCCTCAAGGCTCCTACAATGAGCAGTTCTTC | CASTPQGSYNEQFF
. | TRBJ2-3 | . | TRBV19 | TGTGCCAGTAGTTCCCAGAGGCGGGATACGCAGTATTTT | CASSSQRRDTQYF
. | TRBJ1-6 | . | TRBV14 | TGTGCCAGCAGCCAAGATTTCGGCCATTCACCCCTCCACTTT | CASSQDFGHSPLHF
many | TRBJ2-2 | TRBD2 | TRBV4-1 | TGCGCCAGCAGCCCAATTGGACTAGCGGGAGGTCACACCGGGGAGCTGTTTTTT | CASSPIGLAGGHTGELFF
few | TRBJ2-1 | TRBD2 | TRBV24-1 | TGTGCCACCAGTGTCAAACCGGGACTAGGGATCTACAATGAGCAGTTCTTC | CATSVKPGLGIYNEQFF
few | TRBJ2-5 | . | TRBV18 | TGTGCCAGCTCACCCAATCCCATCCAAGAGACCCAGTACTTC | CASSPNPIQETQYF
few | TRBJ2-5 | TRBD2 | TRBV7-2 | TGTGCCAGCAGCACTACGGGACTAGCGGGAGGAGAGACCCAGTACTTC | CASSTTGLAGGETQYF
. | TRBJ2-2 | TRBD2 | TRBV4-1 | TGCGCCAGCAGCCAAGTGACAGCGGGGGTTAACACCGGGGAGCTGTTTTTT | CASSQVTAGVNTGELFF
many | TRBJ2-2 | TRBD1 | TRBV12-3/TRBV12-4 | TGTGCCAGCAGTTCCCGGACAGGGGGCGCCGGGGAGCTGTTTTTT | CASSSRTGGAGELFF
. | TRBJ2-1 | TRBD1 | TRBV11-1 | TGTGCCAGCAGCACAGGAAGGTCTGGGACAGGGGGTTACAATGAGCAGTTCTTC | CASSTGRSGTGGYNEQFF
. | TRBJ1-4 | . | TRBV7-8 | TGTGCCAGCAACAAGCGGGAGAGGGCCACTAATGAAAAACTGTTTTTT | CASNKRERATNEKLFF
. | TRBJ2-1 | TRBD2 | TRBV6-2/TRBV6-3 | TGTGCCAGCACCAGACTAGCGGGAGGGCCCTCCTCCTACAATGAGCAGTTCTTC | CASTRLAGGPSSYNEQFF
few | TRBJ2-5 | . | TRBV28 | TGTGCCAGCAGCCTCGGGCAGGGTGGGTCGTACCAAGAGACCCAGTACTTC | CASSLGQGGSYQETQYF
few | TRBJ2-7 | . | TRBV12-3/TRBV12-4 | TGTGCCAGCAGTTTCACGAGCTCTCAGGCCTACGAGCAGTACTTC | CASSFTSSQAYEQYF
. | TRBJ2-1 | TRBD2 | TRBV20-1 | TGCTGTGCTAGAGATTTGCTAGCGGGGGTAAGCTCCTACAATGAGCAGTTCTTC | CCARDLLAGVSSYNEQFF
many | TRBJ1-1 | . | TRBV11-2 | TGTGCCAGCAGCACACAGAGAAACACTGAAGCTTTCTTT | CASSTQRNTEAFF
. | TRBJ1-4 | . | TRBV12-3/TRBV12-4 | TGTGCCAGCAGTTTAGGAGGTTTGCTGAATGAAAAACTGTTTTTT | CASSLGGLLNEKLFF
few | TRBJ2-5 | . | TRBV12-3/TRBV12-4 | TGTGCCAGCAGCTATCGGATTGGGGGCCAAGAGACCCAGTACTTC | CASSYRIGGQETQYF
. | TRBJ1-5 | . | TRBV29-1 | TGCAGCGCCATGGACAATGATAGCAATCAGCCCCAGCATTTT | CSAMDNDSNQPQHF
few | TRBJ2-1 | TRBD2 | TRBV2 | TGTGCCAGCAGTGGGGGACTAGAGTTCTTC | CASSGGLEFF
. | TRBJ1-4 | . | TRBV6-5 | TGTGCCAGCAGTGTACTCGGTCGGCGGGACCCGGTACATGAAAAACTGTTTTTT | CASSVLGRRDPVHEKLFF
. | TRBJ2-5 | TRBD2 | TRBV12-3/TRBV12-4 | TGTGCCAGCAGTTTAGGTAGCGGGCCAGAGACCCAGTACTTC | CASSLGSGPETQYF
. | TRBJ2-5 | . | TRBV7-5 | . | CFCASCQGGSSQETQYF
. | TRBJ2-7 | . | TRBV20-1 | TGCAGTGCCTCAGACAGCGAGAGCTCCTACGAGCAGTACTTC | CSASDSESSYEQYF
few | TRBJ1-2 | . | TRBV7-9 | TGTGCCAGCAGCTTAATAGGTACACAACTCTATGGCTACACCTTC | CASSLIGTQLYGYTF
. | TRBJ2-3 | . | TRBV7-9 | TGTGCCATCGGGGGCGCTACAAGAGCGGGATGGGGAGATACGCAGTATTTT | CAIGGATRAGWGDTQYF
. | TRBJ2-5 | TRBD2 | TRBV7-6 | TGTGCCAGCAGCCTAGGCCGTGGGGGGGAGGCGTACCAAGAGACCCAGTACTTC | CASSLGRGGEAYQETQYF
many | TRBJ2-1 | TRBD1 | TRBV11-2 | TGTGCCAGCAGCATAGGGGACAGGGTAAATGAGCAGTTCTTC | CASSIGDRVNEQFF
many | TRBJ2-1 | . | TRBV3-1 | TGTGCCAGCAGCCAAGATCTTCGGAGCTCCTACAATGAGCAGTTCTTC | CASSQDLRSSYNEQFF
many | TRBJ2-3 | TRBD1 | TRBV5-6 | TGTGCCAGCAGCTCGCTCCTAGACAGGGGGGGCACAGATACGCAGTATTTT | CASSSLLDRGGTDTQYF